This TCR beta chain was obtained from a study of shared clonotypes between healthy human individuals. Study-wide results and limits: The expectation was that sequencing depth would affect clonotype sharing among donors. Around 5% of naive CD4 clonotypes were shared across a few donors.

The V end was cut by 4 bases, the J end by 7 bases, with 13 bases between. This CDR3 is 13 amino acids long. The germline CDR1 and CDR2 sequences are MNHEY and SVGAGI. Details on this clone: The antigen is undetermined.

The authors split each subset's genomic DNA evenly across several immunoSEQ plates. Each PCR replicate from the sorted subsets contained around 0.2 ug DNA, which is roughly 33,000 T cell genomes. Assay used: immunoSEQ multiplex PCR; TCRdb lists only in-frame clones, some missing. This table holds millions of clones, 90% to 95% found once. Sequencing was performed on naive CD4+ T cells sorted from blood. Subset in this sample: CD45RA+ positively selected. The rearrangement links TRBV6-5 to TRBJ2-5, with a weak D call TRBD1 (5 bases). The receptor was derived from a man between 18 and 29 years old in good health. CDR3 DNA sequence: TGTGCCAGCAGTTCTCAAGGGGTGGGGACCCAGTACTTC. Its protein product is CASSSQGVGTQYF.